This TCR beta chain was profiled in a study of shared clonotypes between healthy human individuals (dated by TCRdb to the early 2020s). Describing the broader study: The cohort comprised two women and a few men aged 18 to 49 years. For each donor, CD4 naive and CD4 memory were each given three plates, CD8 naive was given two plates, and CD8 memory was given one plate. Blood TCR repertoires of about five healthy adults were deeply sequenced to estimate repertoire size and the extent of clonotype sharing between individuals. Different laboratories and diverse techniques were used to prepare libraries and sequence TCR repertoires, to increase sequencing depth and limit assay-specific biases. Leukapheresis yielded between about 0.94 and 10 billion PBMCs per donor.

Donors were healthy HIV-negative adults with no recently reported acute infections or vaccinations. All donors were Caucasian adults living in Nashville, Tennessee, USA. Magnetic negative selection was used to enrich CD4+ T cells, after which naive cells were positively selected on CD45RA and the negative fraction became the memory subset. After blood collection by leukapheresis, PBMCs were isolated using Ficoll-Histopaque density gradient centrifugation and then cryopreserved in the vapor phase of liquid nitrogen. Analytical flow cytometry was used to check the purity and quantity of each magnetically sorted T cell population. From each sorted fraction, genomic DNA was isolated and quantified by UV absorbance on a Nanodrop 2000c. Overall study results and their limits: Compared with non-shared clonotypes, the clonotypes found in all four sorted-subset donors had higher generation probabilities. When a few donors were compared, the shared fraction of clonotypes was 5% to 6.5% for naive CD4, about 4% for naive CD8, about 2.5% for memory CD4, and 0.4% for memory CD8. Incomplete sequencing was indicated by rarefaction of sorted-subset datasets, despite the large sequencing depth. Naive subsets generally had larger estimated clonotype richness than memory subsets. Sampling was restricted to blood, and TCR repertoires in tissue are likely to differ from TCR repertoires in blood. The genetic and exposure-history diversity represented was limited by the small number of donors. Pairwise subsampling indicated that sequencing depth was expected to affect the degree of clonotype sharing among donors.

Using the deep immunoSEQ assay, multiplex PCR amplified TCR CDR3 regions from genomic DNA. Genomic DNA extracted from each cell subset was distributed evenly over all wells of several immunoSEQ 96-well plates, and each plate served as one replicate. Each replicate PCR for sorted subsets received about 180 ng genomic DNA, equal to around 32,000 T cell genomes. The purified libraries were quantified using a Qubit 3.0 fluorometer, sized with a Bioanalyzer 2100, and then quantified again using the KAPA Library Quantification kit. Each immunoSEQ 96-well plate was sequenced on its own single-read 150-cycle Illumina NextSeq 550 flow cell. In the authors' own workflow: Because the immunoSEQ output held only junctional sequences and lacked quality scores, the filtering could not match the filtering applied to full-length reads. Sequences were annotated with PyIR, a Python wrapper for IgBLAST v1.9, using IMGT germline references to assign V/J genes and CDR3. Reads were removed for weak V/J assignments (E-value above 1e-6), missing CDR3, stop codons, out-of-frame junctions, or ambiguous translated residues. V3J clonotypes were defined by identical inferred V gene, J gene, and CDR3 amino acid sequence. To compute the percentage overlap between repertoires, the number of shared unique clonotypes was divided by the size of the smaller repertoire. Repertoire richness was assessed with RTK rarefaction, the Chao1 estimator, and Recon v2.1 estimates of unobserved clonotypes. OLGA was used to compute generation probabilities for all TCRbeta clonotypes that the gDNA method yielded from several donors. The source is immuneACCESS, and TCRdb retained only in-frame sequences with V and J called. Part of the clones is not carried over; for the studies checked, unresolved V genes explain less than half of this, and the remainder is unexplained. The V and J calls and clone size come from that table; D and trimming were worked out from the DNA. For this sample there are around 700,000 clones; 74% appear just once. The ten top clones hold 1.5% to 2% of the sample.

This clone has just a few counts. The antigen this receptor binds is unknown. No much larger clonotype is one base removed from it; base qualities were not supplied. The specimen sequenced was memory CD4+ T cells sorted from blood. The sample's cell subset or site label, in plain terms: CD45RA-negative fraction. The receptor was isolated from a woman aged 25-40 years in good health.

CDR3 sequence: CASSQLPDRGHEQYF. The sequenced DNA is TGTGCCAGTAGCCAACTCCCCGACAGGGGGCACGAGCAGTACTTC. The V and J genes are TRBV19 and TRBJ2-7; TRBD1 fits 10 bases in the junction. Measured from the cysteine to the phenylalanine, the CDR3 is 15 residues long. The only DNA kept is the CDR3, 45 bases in frame from the first base. Trimming accounts for 6 bases at V and 5 bases at J, while the number of junction bases matched to no gene is 10. CDR1 and CDR2 (LNHDA, SQIVND) derive from the germline V gene (reference sequence).